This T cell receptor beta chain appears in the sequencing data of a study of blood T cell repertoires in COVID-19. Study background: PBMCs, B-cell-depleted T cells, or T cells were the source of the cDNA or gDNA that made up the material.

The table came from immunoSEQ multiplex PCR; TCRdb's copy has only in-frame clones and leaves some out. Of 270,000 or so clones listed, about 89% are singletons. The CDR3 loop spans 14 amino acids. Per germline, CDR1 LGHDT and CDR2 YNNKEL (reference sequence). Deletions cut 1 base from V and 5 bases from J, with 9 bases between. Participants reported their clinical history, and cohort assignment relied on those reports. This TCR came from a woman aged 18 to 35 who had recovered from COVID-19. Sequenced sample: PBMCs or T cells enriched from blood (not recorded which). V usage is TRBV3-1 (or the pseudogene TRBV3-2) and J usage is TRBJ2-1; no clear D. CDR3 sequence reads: CASSQVGQDNEQFF. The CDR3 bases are TGTGCCAGCAGCCAAGTGGGCCAAGACAATGAGCAGTTCTTC.